Only a few counts were recorded for the clone carrying this T cell receptor (beta chain). This entry belongs to a study of blood T cell repertoires in COVID-19. About the study: Sites across the United States, Italy and Spain contributed samples from acute and convalescent COVID-19.

TCRdb's copy holds only in-frame clones and misses some; the assay was immunoSEQ multiplex PCR. The sample has under 200,000 clones, approximately 85% seen once. Deletions cut 5 bases from V and 0 bases from J, with 21 bases between. Per germline, CDR1 KGHDR and CDR2 SFDVKD. CDR3 length equals 18 residues. The chain combines TRBV24-1 with TRBJ1-2, with D maybe TRBD1 (6 bases). The sequenced material came from peripheral blood. This clonotype originated in a woman older than 75 with COVID-19, enrolled during active disease. CDR3 residues: CATSAHTGQTSTNYGYTF. The CDR3 DNA follows: TGTGCCACCAGTGCTCATACCGGACAGACTAGCACTAACTATGGCTACACCTTC.